This entry is about one TCR beta chain. This sample was included in a study of blood T cell repertoires in COVID-19. Overall study: Collection of acute and convalescent COVID-19 samples took place in the United States, Italy and Spain. Nucleic acid was either cDNA or gDNA, and it came from T cells, B-cell-depleted T cells, or PBMCs.

V was pared by 4 bases and J by 0 bases, with 8 bases between. Per germline, CDR1 SGHRS and CDR2 YFSETQ. The CDR3 runs to 14 residues. Authors' methods: The assay estimated nucleated cells by amplifying reference gene primers. Sequenced by immunoSEQ multiplex PCR; TCRdb stores in-frame clones only, minus some. For V, J and clone size, that table is used; D and trimming come from the DNA. The data contain about 250,000 clones, around four fifths of them singletons. The chain employs TRBV5-1 and TRBJ2-1; D remains unclear. Source material: peripheral blood. The TCR originated in an elderly man with acute or convalescent COVID-19. CDR3 in amino acids: CASSPGASYNEQFF. The DNA of the CDR3 is TGCGCCAGCAGCCCCGGAGCCTCCTACAATGAGCAGTTCTTC.